The 27 T cell receptor beta chains given below trace back to one sample, sequenced in a study of T-cell memory formation after mild COVID-19. TCRdb re-called the 5' RACE reads through MiXCR, storing one row per CDR3 protein. The table lists about 140,000 distinct CDR3 sequences, around 15% of them singletons. The source material was PBMCs or a T cell subset sorted from them (not recorded which). The receptor source for this set is an adult woman who had mild COVID-19 (a few samples of this study predate the infection). Cell type and time point are not known.

The chain links TRBV9 to TRBJ2-3; D gene uncertain. The ends were cut back, 4 bases at V and 2 bases at J, with 8 bases in the middle. In germline, CDR1 is SGDLS, CDR2 YYNGEE. The CDR3 covers 13 residues. CDR3 residues: CASSLPHTDTQYF. The CDR3, as DNA: TGTGCCAGCAGCCTTCCTCACACAGATACGCAGTATTTT.

There are a few counts of this clonotype. This chain joins TRBV3-1 and TRBJ2-1; D may be TRBD2 (5 bases). CDR1 is LGHDT and CDR2 is YNNKEL in the germline V gene (reference sequence). Trimming pared 0 bases from V and 8 bases from J, leaving 8 bases between. The CDR3 has 13 residues. The CDR3 sequence: CASSQDPGYEQFF. The DNA of the CDR3 is TGTGCCAGCAGCCAAGATCCGGGGTATGAGCAGTTCTTC.

The chain couples TRBV14 to TRBJ2-5; D is possibly TRBD1 (5 bases). V lost 6 bases to trimming and J lost 3 bases, with 14 bases between them. Per the germline V gene, CDR1 is SGHDN and CDR2 is FVKESK. The CDR3 covers 14 residues. This CDR3 is CASRPLLGEETQYF. CDR3 in DNA: TGTGCCAGCAGGCCCTTGCTAGGGGAAGAGACCCAGTACTTC.

This clonotype was counted ten times or more. This chain joins TRBV4-3 and TRBJ2-3, with 12 bases aligning to TRBD2. From germline, CDR1 is LGHNA and CDR2 YSLEER. The length of the CDR3 is 20 residues. With 1 base clipped from V and 4 bases from J, the junction kept 15 bases outside the gene matches. The CDR3 here is CASSQVPSGRAIGRPDTQYF. The CDR3 DNA follows: TGCGCCAGCAGCCAAGTTCCTAGCGGGAGGGCCATCGGCCGTCCAGATACGCAGTATTTT.

This clonotype appeared a few times. The genes are TRBV19 and TRBJ1-1; TRBD1 might be the D (5 bases). Trimming stripped 7 bases from V and 2 bases from J, with 11 bases between. CDR3 size: 13 residues. Germline V CDR1 and CDR2: LNHDA, SQIVND (reference sequence). CDR3 DNA sequence: TGTGCCAGTAAGGCGGGGGTAAACACTGAAGCTTTCTTT. Translated, it gives CASKAGVNTEAFF.

The V and J genes are TRBV4-1 and TRBJ1-3; 8 nucleotides agree with TRBD1. This CDR3 region has 17 residues. CDR1 and CDR2 from the germline V gene are MGHRA and YSYEKL. V lost 4 bases and J lost 2; bases outside the gene matches: 10. This CDR3 is CASSPEAGGVAGNTIYF. Here the CDR3 DNA reads TGCGCCAGCAGCCCAGAGGCAGGGGGCGTAGCTGGAAACACCATATATTTT.

This clonotype was found a few times. The chain couples TRBV9 to TRBJ2-5, with 9 bases fitting TRBD2. The CDR3 is made up of 15 amino acids. The V segment lost 0 bases and the J segment 5 bases; nucleotides outside the gene matches: 5. CDR1 SGDLS and CDR2 YYNGEE come from the germline V gene. The CDR3 DNA reads as TGTGCCAGCAGCGTAGCTAGTAGCGGGAGTGAGACCCAGTACTTC. Translating it yields CASSVASSGSETQYF.

The rearrangement links TRBV20-1 to TRBJ2-7; TRBD1 might be the D (5 bases). With 3 bases removed from V and 0 bases from J, the gap between germline ends came to 6 bases. The length of the CDR3 is 12 residues. Germline CDR1 DFQATT, CDR2 SNEGSKA (reference sequence). The chain's CDR3 is CSARGHSYEQYF. CDR3 coding DNA: TGCAGTGCTAGGGGGCACTCCTACGAGCAGTACTTC.

The chain recombines TRBV6-5 with TRBJ2-7; D is unresolved. The V gene's germline CDR1 is MNHEY and CDR2 SVGAGI. The CDR3 runs 15 residues. Trimming removed 0 bases at V and 0 bases at J, with 9 bases between. CDR3 sequence reads: CASSYSSRNSYEQYF. The CDR3 DNA reads as TGTGCCAGCAGTTACTCGAGTAGGAACTCCTACGAGCAGTACTTC.

This clonotype occurred a few times. The rearrangement links TRBV6-5 to TRBJ2-3, with TRBD2 matching over 7 bases. Trimming removed 6 bases from V and 5 bases from J; junction bases left unmatched: 11. Germline V CDR1 and CDR2: MNHEY, SVGAGI. This CDR3 is 15 amino acids long. The CDR3 bases are TGTGCCAGCAGCCAGCGGGGCCAGACACGAGATACGCAGTATTTT. Amino acid sequence: CASSQRGQTRDTQYF.

This chain links TRBV4-1 with TRBJ2-3; 7 positions match TRBD2. Germline CDR1 is MGHRA and CDR2 is YSYEKL. There are 15 residues in the CDR3. Trimming took 3 bases from V and 3 from J; bases not matched to a gene: 6. Written as DNA, the CDR3 is TGCGCCAGCAGCCATCGGAGGGGAGGGACAGATACGCAGTATTTT. It translates to CASSHRRGGTDTQYF.

The chain recombines TRBV12-3 or TRBV12-4 with TRBJ2-5; D is uncertain. The CDR3 contains 12 residues. The V end was cut by 2 bases, the J end by 5 bases, with 6 bases between. CDR3 sequence: CASSLSSETQYF. The CDR3 coding sequence is TGTGCCAGCAGTTTAAGTTCGGAGACCCAGTACTTC.

This clonotype was seen only a few times. The genes are TRBV9 and TRBJ2-7; D might be TRBD1 (6 bases). The CDR3 extends over 14 amino acids. Germline lookup yields CDR1 SGDLS and CDR2 YYNGEE. The V end was cut by 2 bases, the J end by 6 bases, with 15 bases between. The CDR3 here is CASSVGGPGGEQYF. The DNA for the CDR3 is TGTGCCAGCAGCGTTGGGGGCCCTGGTGGCGAGCAGTACTTC.

This chain links TRBV27 with TRBJ2-7, with TRBD2 as a possible D gene (7 bases). This CDR3 is 15 amino acids long. Trimming stripped 8 bases from V and 7 bases from J, with 24 bases between. Per germline, CDR1 MNHEY and CDR2 SMNVEV (reference sequence). CDR3 nucleotide sequence: TGTGCCAGCGGTGACGGGCCGGGGGGCGTCTGGGAGCAGTACTTC. The encoded protein is CASGDGPGGVWEQYF.

This clonotype was detected a few times. The chain recombines TRBV29-1 with TRBJ2-7, with TRBD1 identical over 7 bases. This CDR3 is built from 17 residues. J gave up 0 bases and V 0 bases, and 11 bases lay outside the gene matches. Germline lookup yields CDR1 SQVTM and CDR2 ANQGSEA. The CDR3 DNA sequence: TGCAGCGTTGAAGATGGGACGGGACAGAGCCCCTCCTACGAGCAGTACTTC. This codes for CSVEDGTGQSPSYEQYF.

This clonotype was seen more than once but under ten times. The chain carries TRBV27 and TRBJ2-7, with 8 bases aligning to TRBD1. This CDR3 comprises 15 residues. Trimming cost V 5 bases and J 2 bases; bases outside gene matches: 8. The germline V gene has CDR1 MNHEY and CDR2 SMNVEV (reference sequence). Here the CDR3 DNA reads TGTGCCAGCAGTATCACCGGGACAGGCCCCTACGAGCAGTACTTC. Translation: CASSITGTGPYEQYF.

Only a few counts were recorded for this clonotype. The chain has TRBV4-3 and TRBJ2-4; the match to TRBD1 covers 12 bases. CDR1 and CDR2 (germline): LGHNA, YSLEER. The V and J ends lost 0 bases and 6 bases, in that order; junction bases with no gene match: 12. The CDR3 loop spans 19 amino acids. The CDR3 coding sequence is TGCGCCAGCAGCCAAGATATGGGACAGGGGGCGTCTGGTACAAACATTCAGTACTTC. Protein product: CASSQDMGQGASGTNIQYF.

The chain combines TRBV7-6 with TRBJ2-1; D may be TRBD1 (5 bases). Germline V CDR1 and CDR2: SGHVS, FNYEAQ. The CDR3 length is 14 residues. The germline V and J ends were trimmed by 1 base and 7 bases, with 11 bases remaining between them. The CDR3 protein is CASSLVLGQNEQFF. In nucleotides, the CDR3 is TGTGCCAGCAGCTTAGTACTGGGGCAGAATGAGCAGTTCTTC.

This sequence joins TRBV7-9 and TRBJ1-3; TRBD1 matches at 7 bases. V shed 5 bases and J 0 bases; nucleotides not matched to a gene: 4. Germline V CDR1 and CDR2: SEHNR, FQNEAQ (reference sequence). The CDR3 covers 15 residues. The CDR3 nucleotides are TGTGCCAGCAGCATGACAGGGAGCTCTGGAAACACCATATATTTT. Translating it yields CASSMTGSSGNTIYF.

CDR3 nucleotides: TGCAGCGCCTGGACGGACGAAGCTTTCTTT. This encodes CSAWTDEAFF. The chain joins TRBV29-1 to TRBJ1-1; D not resolved. The CDR3 is made up of 10 amino acids. V dropped 7 bases and J dropped 8 bases, with 11 bases sitting between them. Germline CDR1 is SQVTM and CDR2 is ANQGSEA.

V gene TRBV4-1 combines with J gene TRBJ2-7, with D possibly being TRBD1 or TRBD2 (5 bases each). V lost 2 bases to trimming and J lost 5 bases, with 10 bases between them. CDR3 size: 13 residues. Germline V lookup: CDR1 MGHRA, CDR2 YSYEKL. CDR3 nucleotides: TGCGCCAGCAGCCAAATTTGGGGGAACGAGCAGTACTTC. Translating gives CASSQIWGNEQYF.

This clonotype has at least ten counts. V is TRBV7-9 and J is TRBJ2-3; D might be TRBD1 (6 bases). Germline CDR1 is SEHNR and CDR2 is FQNEAQ (reference sequence). The CDR3 is 16 amino acids. Trimming took off 4 bases at V and 2 bases at J, with 16 bases between the two ends. CDR3 sequence (DNA): TGTGCCAGCAGCTCCCGGGACAAGGGTTACACAGATACGCAGTATTTT. Protein sequence: CASSSRDKGYTDTQYF.

This clonotype has a handful of counts. The chain couples TRBV7-9 to TRBJ1-1; D uncertain. CDR1 is SEHNR and CDR2 is FQNEAQ in the germline V gene (reference sequence). Trimming removed 5 bases from V and 6 bases from J, with 13 bases in between. The CDR3 runs 13 residues. In nucleotides, the CDR3 is TGTGCCAGCAGCCCTACCCTCGGCCCTGAAGCTTTCTTT. Protein sequence: CASSPTLGPEAFF. Variable domain in full (rest from reference TRBV7-9 and TRBJ1-1): DTGVSQNPRHKITKRGQNVTFRCDPISEHNRLYWYRQTLGQGPEFLTYFQNEAQLEKSRLLSDRFSAERPKGSFSTLEIQRTEQGDSAMYLCASSPTLGPEAFFGQGTRLTVV.

By frequency in the sample, this clonotype is medium-sized (0.01 to 0.1%). This rearrangement joins TRBV9 to TRBJ1-5; D is possibly TRBD1 (6 bases). Germline CDR1 SGDLS, CDR2 YYNGEE. The V gene lost 0 bases and the J gene lost 6 bases, with 10 bases spanning the gap. This CDR3 has 14 amino acids. DNA for the CDR3: TGTGCCAGCAGCGTAGGGCCAGGGGCTCAGCCCCAGCATTTT. Protein: CASSVGPGAQPQHF.

This clonotype came up a few times. This chain connects TRBV4-3 to TRBJ1-5; D uncertain. Trimming removed 0 bases at V and 5 bases at J, with 20 bases between. Germline V lookup: CDR1 LGHNA, CDR2 YSLEER. The CDR3 covers 18 residues. CDR3 residues: CASSQDWGIASGHQPQHF. CDR3 DNA: TGCGCCAGCAGCCAAGATTGGGGTATTGCGTCAGGTCATCAGCCCCAGCATTTT.

This clonotype appeared a few times. The chain joins TRBV7-8 to TRBJ1-2; no firm D call. Germline V lookup: CDR1 SGHVS, CDR2 FQNEAQ. The CDR3 has 12 amino acids. Trimming stripped 1 base from V and 6 bases from J, with 6 bases between. CDR3 nucleotide sequence: TGTGCCAGCAGCTTAGGAAGGGATGGCTACACCTTC. It is translated as CASSLGRDGYTF. Based on the CDR3 plus reference TRBV7-8 and TRBJ1-2, the full variable domain is GAGVSQSPRYKVAKRGQDVALRCDPISGHVSLFWYQQALGQGPEFLTYFQNEAQLDKSGLPSDRFFAERPEGSVSTLKIQRTQQEDSAVYLCASSLGRDGYTFGSGTRLTVV.

The chain couples TRBV2 to TRBJ2-4; D might be TRBD1 or TRBD2, each matching 7 bases. Per the germline V gene, CDR1 is SNHLY and CDR2 is FYNNEI. CDR3 size: 16 residues. V gave up 2 bases and J gave up 3 bases, with 14 bases separating them. CDR3 region: CASSEYSGGVKNIQYF. In DNA form, the CDR3 reads TGTGCCAGCAGTGAATACTCAGGGGGGGTCAAAAACATTCAGTACTTC. Drawing the rest from reference TRBV2 and TRBJ2-4, the complete variable domain is EPEVTQTPSHQVTQMGQEVILRCVPISNHLYFYWYRQILGQKVEFLVSFYNNEISEKSEIFDDQFSVERPDGSNFTLKIRSTKLEDSAMYFCASSEYSGGVKNIQYFGAGTRLSVL.